The rows below give T cell receptor beta chains drawn from one sample of a study of blood T cell repertoires in COVID-19. Assay used: immunoSEQ multiplex PCR; TCRdb lists only in-frame clones, some missing. This table holds some 240,000 clones, around 90% found once. The specimen was PBMCs or T cells enriched from blood (not recorded which). These receptors were taken from a woman in her thirties or forties who had been exposed to COVID-19. Each CDR3 is given with its conserved first and last residue. D genes are given only for firm matches. Clone size is stated in some rows and not others, as once, few, many or a class when expanded.

J gene | clone size | V gene | CDR3 length | D gene | CDR3 protein | CDR3 DNA
TRBJ2-3 | . | TRBV30 | 17 | TRBD2 | CAWSLSTSGTSTDTQYF | TGTGCCTGGAGTTTGAGTACTAGCGGGACTAGCACAGATACGCAGTATTTT
TRBJ1-2 | . | TRBV12-3/TRBV12-4 | 12 | . | CASSPRGLGYTF | TGTGCCAGCAGCCCTCGGGGTTTGGGCTACACCTTC
TRBJ2-2 | . | TRBV7-8 | 13 | . | CASSPSRGGELFF | TGTGCCAGCAGCCCTAGTAGGGGCGGGGAGCTGTTTTTT
TRBJ1-1 | once | TRBV12-3/TRBV12-4 | 11 | . | CASSKQGQAFF | TGTGCCAGCAGCAAACAGGGTCAAGCTTTCTTT
TRBJ2-3 | . | TRBV28 | 15 | TRBD1 | CASSLPGQGSDTQYF | TGTGCCAGCAGCCTCCCGGGACAGGGCTCAGATACGCAGTATTTT
TRBJ2-1 | . | TRBV10-3 | 15 | TRBD2 | CAISAGGRNYNEQFF | TGTGCCATCAGTGCGGGGGGGAGAAACTACAATGAGCAGTTCTTC
TRBJ1-1 | . | TRBV7-2 | 13 | . | CASSLAAGGGAFF | TGTGCCAGCAGCTTAGCGGCGGGGGGGGGAGCTTTCTTT
TRBJ2-7 | . | TRBV15 | 18 | TRBD1 | CATSRDLSSGTGIYEQYF | TGTGCCACCAGCAGAGATCTGTCTTCGGGGACAGGCATCTACGAGCAGTACTTC
TRBJ1-2 | . | TRBV19 | 15 | . | CASSTPGKGGYGYTF | TGTGCCAGTAGTACCCCAGGTAAAGGGGGCTATGGCTACACCTTC
TRBJ1-5 | . | TRBV19 | 14 | . | CASSISTVNQPQHF | TGTGCCAGTAGTATATCAACAGTCAATCAGCCCCAGCATTTT
TRBJ2-7 | . | TRBV10-3 | 13 | . | CAISESGEYEQYF | TGTGCCATCAGTGAGTCGGGCGAGTACGAGCAGTACTTC
TRBJ2-1 | . | TRBV11-1 | 14 | TRBD2 | CASSSGSSYNEQFF | TGTGCCAGCTCTAGCGGGAGCTCCTACAATGAGCAGTTCTTC
TRBJ1-1 | . | TRBV14 | 14 | . | CASSPSVVNTEAFF | TGTGCCAGCAGCCCAAGCGTGGTCAACACTGAAGCTTTCTTT
TRBJ2-5 | . | TRBV11-3 | 14 | TRBD2 | CASSLGTSGETQYF | TGTGCCAGCAGCTTAGGGACTAGCGGAGAGACCCAGTACTTC
TRBJ1-1 | . | TRBV18 | 16 | . | CASSPNHVNLVTEAFF | TGTGCCAGCTCCCCCAATCACGTTAATCTAGTCACTGAAGCTTTCTTT
TRBJ1-1 | . | TRBV29-1 | 10 | . | CSSRDTEAFF | TGCAGCTCCAGGGACACTGAAGCTTTCTTT
TRBJ1-2 | . | TRBV11-2 | 14 | . | CASSLGNRVDGYTF | TGTGCCAGCAGCTTGGGGAACAGGGTGGATGGCTACACCTTC
TRBJ2-5 | . | TRBV25-1 | 14 | . | CASSDRGRGETQYF | TGTGCCAGCAGTGATAGGGGCAGGGGAGAGACCCAGTACTTC
TRBJ2-4 | once | TRBV19 | 15 | . | CASSFQGGTKNIQYF | TGTGCCAGTAGTTTTCAGGGGGGTACCAAAAACATTCAGTACTTC
TRBJ1-1 | . | TRBV24-1 | 13 | TRBD1 | CATSVGQATEAFF | TGTGCCACCAGTGTCGGACAGGCGACTGAAGCTTTCTTT
TRBJ2-3 | . | TRBV5-5 | 14 | . | CASSLAASGDTQYF | TGTGCCAGCAGCTTAGCAGCGTCCGGAGATACGCAGTATTTT
TRBJ1-3 | . | TRBV27 | 13 | . | CASSPHSGNTIYF | TGTGCCAGCAGCCCACACTCTGGAAACACCATATATTTT
TRBJ2-3 | . | TRBV19 | 13 | . | CASRVAGADTQYF | TGTGCCAGTAGAGTAGCCGGCGCAGATACGCAGTATTTT
TRBJ2-1 | . | TRBV10-3 | 15 | TRBD2 | CAISPWREGYNEQFF | TGTGCCATCAGCCCGTGGCGGGAGGGCTACAATGAGCAGTTCTTC